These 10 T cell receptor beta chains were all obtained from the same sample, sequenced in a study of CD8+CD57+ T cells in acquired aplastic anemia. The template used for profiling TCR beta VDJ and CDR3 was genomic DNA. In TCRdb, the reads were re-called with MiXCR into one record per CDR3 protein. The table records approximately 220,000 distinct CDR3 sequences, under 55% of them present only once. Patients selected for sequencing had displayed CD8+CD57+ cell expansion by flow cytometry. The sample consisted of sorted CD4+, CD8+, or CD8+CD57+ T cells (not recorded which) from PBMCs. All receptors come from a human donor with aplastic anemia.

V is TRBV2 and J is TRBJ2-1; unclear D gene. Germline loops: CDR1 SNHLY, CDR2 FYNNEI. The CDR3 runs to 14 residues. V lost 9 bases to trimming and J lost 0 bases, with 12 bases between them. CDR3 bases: TGTGCCAGTCAAAGTCTTACCTCCTACAATGAGCAGTTCTTC. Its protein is CASQSLTSYNEQFF.

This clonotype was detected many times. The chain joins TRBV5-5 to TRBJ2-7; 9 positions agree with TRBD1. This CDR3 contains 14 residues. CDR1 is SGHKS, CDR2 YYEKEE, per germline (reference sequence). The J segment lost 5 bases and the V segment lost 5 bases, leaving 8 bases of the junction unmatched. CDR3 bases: TGTGCCAGCAGACCGGGACAGGGAACCCACGAGCAGTACTTC. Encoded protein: CASRPGQGTHEQYF.

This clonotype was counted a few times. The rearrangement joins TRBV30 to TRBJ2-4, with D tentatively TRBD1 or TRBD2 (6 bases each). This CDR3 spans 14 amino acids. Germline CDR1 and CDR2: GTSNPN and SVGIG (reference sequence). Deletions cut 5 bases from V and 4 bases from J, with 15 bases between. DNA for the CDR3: TGTGCCTGGTCCCGGGGAGGACAGAAAAACATTCAGTACTTC. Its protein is CAWSRGGQKNIQYF.

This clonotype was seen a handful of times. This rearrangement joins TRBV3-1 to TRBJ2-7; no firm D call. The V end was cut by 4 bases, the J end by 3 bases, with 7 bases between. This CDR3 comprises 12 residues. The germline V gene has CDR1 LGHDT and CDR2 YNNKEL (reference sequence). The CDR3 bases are TGTGCCAGCAGCCGAAATATCTACGAGCAGTACTTC. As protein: CASSRNIYEQYF.

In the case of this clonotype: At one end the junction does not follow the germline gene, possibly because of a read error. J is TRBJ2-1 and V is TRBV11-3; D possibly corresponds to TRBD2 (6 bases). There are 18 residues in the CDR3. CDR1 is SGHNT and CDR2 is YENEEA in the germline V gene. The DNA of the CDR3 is TGTGCCAGCAGCGTGGGACTGGGATCCCTCAGCTCCTACAATGGGCAGTTCTTC. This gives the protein CASSVGLGSLSSYNGQFF. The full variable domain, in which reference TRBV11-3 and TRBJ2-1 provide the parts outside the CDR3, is EAGVVQSPRYKIIEKKQPVAFWCNPISGHNTLYWYLQNLGQGPELLIRYENEEAVDDSQLPKDRFSAERLKGVDSTLKIQPAELGDSAVYLCASSVGLGSLSSYNGQFFGPGTRLTVL.

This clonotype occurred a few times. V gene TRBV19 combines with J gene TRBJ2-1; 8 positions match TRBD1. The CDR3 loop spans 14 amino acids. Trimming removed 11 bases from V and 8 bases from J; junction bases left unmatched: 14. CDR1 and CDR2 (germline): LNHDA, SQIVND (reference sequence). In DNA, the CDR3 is TGTGCCTGGACACCTCGGGACAGGTACGATGAGCAGTTCTTC. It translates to CAWTPRDRYDEQFF. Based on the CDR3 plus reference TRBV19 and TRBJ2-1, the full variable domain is DGGITQSPKYLFRKEGQNVTLSCEQNLNHDAMYWYRQDPGQGLRLIYYSQIVNDFQKGDIAEGYSVSREKKESFPLTVTSAQKNPTAFYLCAWTPRDRYDEQFFGPGTRLTVL.

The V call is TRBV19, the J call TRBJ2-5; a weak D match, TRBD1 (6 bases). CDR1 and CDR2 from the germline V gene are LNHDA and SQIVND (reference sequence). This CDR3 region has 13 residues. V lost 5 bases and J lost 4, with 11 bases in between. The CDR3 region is CASSQGRGETQYF. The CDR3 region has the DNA TGTGCCAGTAGTCAGGGGCGTGGAGAGACCCAGTACTTC.

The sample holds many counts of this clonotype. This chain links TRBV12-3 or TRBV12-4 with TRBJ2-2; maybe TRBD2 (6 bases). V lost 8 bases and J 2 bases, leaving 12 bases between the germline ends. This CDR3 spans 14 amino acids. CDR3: CASAEGVNTGELFF. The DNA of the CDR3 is TGTGCCAGCGCGGAGGGAGTCAACACCGGGGAGCTGTTTTTT.

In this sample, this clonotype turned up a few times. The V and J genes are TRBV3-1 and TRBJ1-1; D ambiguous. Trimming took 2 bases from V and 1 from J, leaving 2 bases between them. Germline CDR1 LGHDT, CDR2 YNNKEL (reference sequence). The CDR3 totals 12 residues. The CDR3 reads CASSQWNTEAFF. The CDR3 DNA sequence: TGTGCCAGCAGCCAATGGAACACTGAAGCTTTCTTT.

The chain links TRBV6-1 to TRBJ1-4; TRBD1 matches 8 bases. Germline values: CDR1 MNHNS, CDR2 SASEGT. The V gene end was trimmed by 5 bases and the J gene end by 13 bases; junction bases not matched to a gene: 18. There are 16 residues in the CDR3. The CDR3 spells CASSPTGGPNGLRLFF. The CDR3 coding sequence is TGTGCCAGCAGTCCCACAGGGGGACCGAATGGATTGAGACTGTTTTTT.